The T cell receptor beta chain under discussion was sequenced for a study of T-cell reconstitution after alpha-beta-depleted transplantation in children (dated by TCRdb to 2016 to 2018). Describing the broader study: Using TCR repertoire profiling, the study followed T-cell immune reconstitution in a quantitative way in children after TCRalphabeta/CD19-depleted allogeneic hematopoietic cell transplantation.

Broad study findings and their caveats: The frequencies of hyperexpanded clones fell over the following months, and after one year, T-cell counts and TCRbeta diversity were mostly attributed to newly produced T cells. In some patients, the high TCRbeta diversity seen at day 60 was put down to recipient T cells and intrathymic progenitors that had survived conditioning. The apparently early alphabetaT-cell count recovery about two months after transplant was reportedly dependent on only several hundred rapidly expanded clones derived from non-depleted graft cells.

What this sample's treatment or condition label stands for: allogeneic hematopoietic cell transplantation with graft depleted of TCRalphabeta T cells and CD19 B cells. The transplant recipients were children given TCRalphabeta/CD19-depleted allogeneic hematopoietic cell grafts. The method behind the library was PCR. The reads were generated on an Illumina HiSeq 2500. To normalize quantification of the TCRbeta repertoire, the TCR libraries were built with molecular barcoding that relied on unique molecular identifiers. The raw public data were reprocessed by TCRdb itself: fastp quality trimming at Q25, MiXCR clonotype calling, in-frame beta chains only. Rows are combined by CDR3 protein, so each entry shows the most common genes and DNA. This sample gives fewer than 550,000 distinct CDR3 sequences in total; roughly a tenth of them show up just once. Clones ranked in the top ten supply around 2% of the sample.

Worth noting for this clonotype: It lacks a known antigen. No much larger clone is present one base from it, and per-base qualities are unavailable.

Counted from cysteine to phenylalanine, this CDR3 has 16 amino acids. CDR3 DNA is the only sequence kept; it has 48 bases, read in frame from the first base. The germline V gene specifies MNHEY as CDR1 and SVGEGT as CDR2. Relative to germline, V is 6 bases shorter and J is 2 bases shorter, with 19 bases between their ends. This TCR was recovered from a child aged 2 to 10 with inherited bone marrow failure, due to receive a stem cell transplant. The specimen comprised PBMCs, sampled before TCRalphabeta/CD19-depleted stem cell transplant. The chain is encoded by TRBV6-2 or TRBV6-3 joined to TRBJ2-5; too little of a D gene remains to name it. The DNA is TGTGCCAGCAGCCACTGGGCCTCCATAGGTCAAGAGACCCAGTACTTC. Translation gives CASSHWASIGQETQYF.